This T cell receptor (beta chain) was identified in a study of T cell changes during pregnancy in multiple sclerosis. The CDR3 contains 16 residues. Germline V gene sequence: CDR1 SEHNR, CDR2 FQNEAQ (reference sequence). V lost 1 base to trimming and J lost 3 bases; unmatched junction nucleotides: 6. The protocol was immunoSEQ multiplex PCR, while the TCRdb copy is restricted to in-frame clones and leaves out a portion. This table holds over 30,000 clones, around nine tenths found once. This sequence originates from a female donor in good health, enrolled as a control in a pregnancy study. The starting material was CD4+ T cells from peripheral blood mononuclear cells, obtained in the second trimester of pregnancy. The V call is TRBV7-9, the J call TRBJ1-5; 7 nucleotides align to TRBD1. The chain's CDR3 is CASSLGQGVTNQPQHF. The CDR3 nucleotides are TGTGCCAGCAGCTTAGGGCAGGGGGTCACCAATCAGCCCCAGCATTTT.